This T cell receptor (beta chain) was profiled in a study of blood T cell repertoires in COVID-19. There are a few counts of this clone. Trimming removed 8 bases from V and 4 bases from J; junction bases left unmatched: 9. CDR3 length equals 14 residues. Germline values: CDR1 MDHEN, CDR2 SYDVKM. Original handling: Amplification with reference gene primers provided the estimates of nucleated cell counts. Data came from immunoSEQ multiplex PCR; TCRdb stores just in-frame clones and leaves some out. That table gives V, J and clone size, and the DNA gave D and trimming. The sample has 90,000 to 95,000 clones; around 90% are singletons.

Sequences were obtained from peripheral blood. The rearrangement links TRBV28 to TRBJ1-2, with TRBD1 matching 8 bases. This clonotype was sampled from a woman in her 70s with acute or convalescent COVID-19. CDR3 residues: CASAGQGGFYGYTF. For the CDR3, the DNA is TGTGCCAGCGCCGGACAGGGCGGGTTCTATGGCTACACCTTC.